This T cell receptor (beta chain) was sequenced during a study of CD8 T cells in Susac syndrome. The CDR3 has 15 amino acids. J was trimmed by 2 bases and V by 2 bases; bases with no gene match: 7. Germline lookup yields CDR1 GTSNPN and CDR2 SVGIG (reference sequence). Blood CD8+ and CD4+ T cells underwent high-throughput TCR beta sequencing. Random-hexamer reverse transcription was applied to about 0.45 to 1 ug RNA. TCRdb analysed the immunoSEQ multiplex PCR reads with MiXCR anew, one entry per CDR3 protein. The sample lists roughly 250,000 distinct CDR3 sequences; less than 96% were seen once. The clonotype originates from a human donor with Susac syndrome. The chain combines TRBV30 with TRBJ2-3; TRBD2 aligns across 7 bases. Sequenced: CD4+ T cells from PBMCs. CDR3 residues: CAWSMAGAPTDTQYF. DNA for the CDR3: TGTGCCTGGAGTATGGCGGGAGCCCCCACAGATACGCAGTATTTT.